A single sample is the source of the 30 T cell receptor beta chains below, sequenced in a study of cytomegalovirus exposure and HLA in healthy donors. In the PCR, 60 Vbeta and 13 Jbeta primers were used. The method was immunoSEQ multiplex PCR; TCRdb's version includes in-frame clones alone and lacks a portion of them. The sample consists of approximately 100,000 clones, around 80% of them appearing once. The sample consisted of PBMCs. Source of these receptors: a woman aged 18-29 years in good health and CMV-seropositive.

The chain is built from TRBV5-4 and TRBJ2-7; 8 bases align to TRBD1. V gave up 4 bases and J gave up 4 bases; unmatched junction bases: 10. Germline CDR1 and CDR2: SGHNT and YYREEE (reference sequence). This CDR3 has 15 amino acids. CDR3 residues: CASSPGQGRFYEQYF. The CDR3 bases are TGTGCCAGCAGCCCTGGACAGGGCCGTTTTTACGAGCAGTACTTC. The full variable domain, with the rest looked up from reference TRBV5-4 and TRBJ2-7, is ETGVTQSPTHLIKTRGQQVTLRCSSQSGHNTVSWYQQALGQGPQFIFQYYREEENGRGNFPPRFSGLQFPNYSSELNVNALELDDSALYLCASSPGQGRFYEQYFGPGTRLTVT.

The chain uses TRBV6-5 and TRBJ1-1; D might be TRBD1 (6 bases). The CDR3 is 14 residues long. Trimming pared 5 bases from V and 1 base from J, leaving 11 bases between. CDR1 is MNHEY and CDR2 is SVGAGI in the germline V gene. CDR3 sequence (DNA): TGTGCCAGCAGTCGAACAGGGCCGAACACTGAAGCTTTCTTT. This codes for CASSRTGPNTEAFF.

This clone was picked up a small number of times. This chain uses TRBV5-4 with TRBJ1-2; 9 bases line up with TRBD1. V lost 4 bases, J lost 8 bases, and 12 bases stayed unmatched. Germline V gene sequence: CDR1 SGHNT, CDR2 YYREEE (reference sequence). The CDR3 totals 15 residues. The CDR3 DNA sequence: TGTGCCAGCAGCCCCCCGGGACAGGGAATTGGCGGCTACACCTTC. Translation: CASSPPGQGIGGYTF.

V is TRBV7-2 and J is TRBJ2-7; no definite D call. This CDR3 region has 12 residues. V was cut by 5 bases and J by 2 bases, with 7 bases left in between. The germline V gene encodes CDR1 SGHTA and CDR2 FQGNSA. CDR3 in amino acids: CASSPRAYEQYF. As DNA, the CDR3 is TGTGCCAGCAGCCCGCGAGCCTACGAGCAGTACTTC.

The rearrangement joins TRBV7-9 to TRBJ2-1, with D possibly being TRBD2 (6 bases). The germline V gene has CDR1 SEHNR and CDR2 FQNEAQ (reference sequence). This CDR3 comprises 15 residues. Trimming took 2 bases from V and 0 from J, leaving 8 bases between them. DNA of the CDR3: TGTGCCAGCAGCTTATCGGGGGTCTCCTACAATGAGCAGTTCTTC. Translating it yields CASSLSGVSYNEQFF. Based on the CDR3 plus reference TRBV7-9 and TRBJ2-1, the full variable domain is DTGVSQNPRHKITKRGQNVTFRCDPISEHNRLYWYRQTLGQGPEFLTYFQNEAQLEKSRLLSDRFSAERPKGSFSTLEIQRTEQGDSAMYLCASSLSGVSYNEQFFGPGTRLTVL.

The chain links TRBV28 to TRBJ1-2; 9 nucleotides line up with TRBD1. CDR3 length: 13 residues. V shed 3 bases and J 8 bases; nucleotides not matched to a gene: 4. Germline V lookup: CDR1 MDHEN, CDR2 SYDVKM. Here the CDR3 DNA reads TGTGCCAGCAGTTTTGACAGGGGGGACGGCTACACCTTC. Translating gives CASSFDRGDGYTF.

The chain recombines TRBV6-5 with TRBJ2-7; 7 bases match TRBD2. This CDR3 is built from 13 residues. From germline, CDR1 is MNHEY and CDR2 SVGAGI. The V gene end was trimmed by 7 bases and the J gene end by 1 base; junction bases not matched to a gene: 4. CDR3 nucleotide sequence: TGTGCCAGCAACAAAGCGGGGTCCTACGAGCAGTACTTC. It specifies CASNKAGSYEQYF.

CDR3 amino acids: CASSLALAGAYEQYF. The CDR3, as DNA: TGTGCCAGCAGCTTGGCACTAGCGGGGGCCTACGAGCAGTACTTC. The chain employs TRBV5-5 and TRBJ2-7; 11 positions match TRBD2. Losses at the gene ends were 0 bases for V and 2 bases for J; bases not matched to a gene: 1. CDR3 length: 15 residues. Germline V lookup: CDR1 SGHKS, CDR2 YYEKEE (reference sequence). Full variable domain (outside the CDR3, taken from reference TRBV5-5 and TRBJ2-7): DAGVTQSPTHLIKTRGQQVTLRCSPISGHKSVSWYQQVLGQGPQFIFQYYEKEERGRGNFPDRFSARQFPNYSSELNVNALLLGDSALYLCASSLALAGAYEQYFGPGTRLTVT.

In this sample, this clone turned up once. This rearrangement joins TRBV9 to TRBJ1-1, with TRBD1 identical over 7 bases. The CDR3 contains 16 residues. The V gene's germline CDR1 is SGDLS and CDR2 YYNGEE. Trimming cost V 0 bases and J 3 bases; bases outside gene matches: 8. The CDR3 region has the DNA TGTGCCAGCAGCGTAGTACCAGGGGGACGGGACACTGAAGCTTTCTTT. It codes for CASSVVPGGRDTEAFF.

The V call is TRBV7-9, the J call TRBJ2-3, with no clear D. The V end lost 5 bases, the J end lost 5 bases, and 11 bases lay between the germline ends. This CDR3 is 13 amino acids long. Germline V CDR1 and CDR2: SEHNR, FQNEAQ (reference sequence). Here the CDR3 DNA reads TGTGCCAGCAGCAATCTAGTAGGAGATACGCAGTATTTT. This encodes CASSNLVGDTQYF. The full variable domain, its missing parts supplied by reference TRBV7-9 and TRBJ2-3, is DTGVSQNPRHKITKRGQNVTFRCDPISEHNRLYWYRQTLGQGPEFLTYFQNEAQLEKSRLLSDRFSAERPKGSFSTLEIQRTEQGDSAMYLCASSNLVGDTQYFGPGTRLTVL.

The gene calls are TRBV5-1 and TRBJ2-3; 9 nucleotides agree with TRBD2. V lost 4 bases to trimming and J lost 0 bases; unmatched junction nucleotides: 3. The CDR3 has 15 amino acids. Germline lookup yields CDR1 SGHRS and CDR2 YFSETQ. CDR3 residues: CASSPGTSSTDTQYF. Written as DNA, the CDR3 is TGCGCCAGCAGCCCGGGGACTAGCAGCACAGATACGCAGTATTTT.

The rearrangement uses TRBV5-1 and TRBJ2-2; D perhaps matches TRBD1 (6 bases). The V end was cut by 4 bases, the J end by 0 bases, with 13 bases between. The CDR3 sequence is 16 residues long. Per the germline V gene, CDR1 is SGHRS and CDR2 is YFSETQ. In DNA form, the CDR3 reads TGCGCCAGCAGCCCGTACAGGGAATCGAACACCGGGGAGCTGTTTTTT. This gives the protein CASSPYRESNTGELFF.

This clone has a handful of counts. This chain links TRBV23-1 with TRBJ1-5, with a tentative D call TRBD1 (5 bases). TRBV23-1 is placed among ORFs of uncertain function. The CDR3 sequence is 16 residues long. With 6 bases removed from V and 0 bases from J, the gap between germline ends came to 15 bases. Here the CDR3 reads CASSCPLDSSNQPQHF. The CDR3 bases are TGCGCCAGCAGCTGCCCCCTCGACAGTAGCAATCAGCCCCAGCATTTT.

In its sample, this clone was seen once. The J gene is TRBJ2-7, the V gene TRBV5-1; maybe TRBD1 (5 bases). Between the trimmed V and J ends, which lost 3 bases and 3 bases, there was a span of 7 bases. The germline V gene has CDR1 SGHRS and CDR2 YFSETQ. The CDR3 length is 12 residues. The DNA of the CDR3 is TGCGCCAGCAGCTCTCAGGGCTACGAGCAGTACTTC. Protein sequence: CASSSQGYEQYF.

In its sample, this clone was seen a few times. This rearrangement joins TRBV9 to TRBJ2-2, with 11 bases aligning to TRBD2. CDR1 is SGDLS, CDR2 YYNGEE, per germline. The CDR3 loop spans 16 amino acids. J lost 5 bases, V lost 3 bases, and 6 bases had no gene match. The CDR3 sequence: CASSANSGGGTGELFF. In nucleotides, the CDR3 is TGTGCCAGCAGCGCCAATAGCGGGGGGGGGACCGGGGAGCTGTTTTTT.

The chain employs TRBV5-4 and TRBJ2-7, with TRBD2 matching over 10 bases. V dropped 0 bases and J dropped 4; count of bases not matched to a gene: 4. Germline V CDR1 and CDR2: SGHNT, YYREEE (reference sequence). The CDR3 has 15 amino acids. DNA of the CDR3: TGTGCCAGCAGCTTGGCGGCTAGCGGGGGATACGAGCAGTACTTC. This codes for CASSLAASGGYEQYF. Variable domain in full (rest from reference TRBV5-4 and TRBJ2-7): ETGVTQSPTHLIKTRGQQVTLRCSSQSGHNTVSWYQQALGQGPQFIFQYYREEENGRGNFPPRFSGLQFPNYSSELNVNALELDDSALYLCASSLAASGGYEQYFGPGTRLTVT.

CDR3 nucleotide sequence: TGTGCCAGCAGCTTCGACAGGGGAAAGTTTACTGAAGCTTTCTTT. This codes for CASSFDRGKFTEAFF. The J gene is TRBJ1-1, the V gene TRBV5-4; 8 positions agree with TRBD1. Trimming cost V 2 bases and J 5 bases; bases outside gene matches: 8. The CDR3 runs to 15 residues. CDR1 SGHNT and CDR2 YYREEE come from the germline V gene (reference sequence).

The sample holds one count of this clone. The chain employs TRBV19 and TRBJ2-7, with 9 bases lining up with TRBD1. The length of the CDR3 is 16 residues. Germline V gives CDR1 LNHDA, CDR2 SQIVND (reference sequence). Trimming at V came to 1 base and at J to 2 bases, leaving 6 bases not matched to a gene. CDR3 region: CASSIGGTGNTYEQYF. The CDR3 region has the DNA TGTGCCAGTAGTATAGGGGGGACAGGGAACACCTACGAGCAGTACTTC.

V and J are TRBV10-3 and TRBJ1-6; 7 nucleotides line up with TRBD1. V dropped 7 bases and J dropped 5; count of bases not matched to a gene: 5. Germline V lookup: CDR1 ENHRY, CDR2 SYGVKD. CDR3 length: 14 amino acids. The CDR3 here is CAIKGTADNSPLHF. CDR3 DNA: TGTGCCATCAAGGGGACAGCAGATAATTCACCCCTCCACTTT.

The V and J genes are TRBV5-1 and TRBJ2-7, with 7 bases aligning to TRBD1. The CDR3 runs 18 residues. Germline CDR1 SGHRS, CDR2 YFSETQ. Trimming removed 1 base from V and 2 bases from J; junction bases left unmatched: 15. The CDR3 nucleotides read TGCGCCAGCAGCTTGAGGACGCACTACGAGGGGGCCACCTACGAGCAGTACTTC. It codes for CASSLRTHYEGATYEQYF.

The chain's CDR3 is CASSLPLAENTDTQYF. The CDR3 DNA is TGCGCCAGCAGCCTACCATTAGCGGAAAACACAGATACGCAGTATTTT. The V call is TRBV5-1, the J call TRBJ2-3; the D gene is possibly TRBD2 (6 bases). The CDR3 covers 16 residues. V shed 4 bases and J shed 2 bases, with 17 bases lying between them. Germline V gene lookup returns CDR1 SGHRS and CDR2 YFSETQ.

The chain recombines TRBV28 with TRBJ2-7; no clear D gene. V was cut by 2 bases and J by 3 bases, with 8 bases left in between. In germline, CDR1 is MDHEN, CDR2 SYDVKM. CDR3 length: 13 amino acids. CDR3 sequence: CASSLGPDYEQYF. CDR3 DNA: TGTGCCAGCAGTTTAGGGCCAGACTACGAGCAGTACTTC. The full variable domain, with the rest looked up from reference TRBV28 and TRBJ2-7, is DVKVTQSSRYLVKRTGEKVFLECVQDMDHENMFWYRQDPGLGLRLIYFSYDVKMKEKGDIPEGYSVSREKKERFSLILESASTNQTSMYLCASSLGPDYEQYFGPGTRLTVT.

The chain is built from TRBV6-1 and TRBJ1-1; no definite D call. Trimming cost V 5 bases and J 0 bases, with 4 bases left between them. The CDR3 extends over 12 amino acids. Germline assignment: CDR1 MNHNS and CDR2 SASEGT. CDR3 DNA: TGTGCCAGCAGTCGGGTGAACACTGAAGCTTTCTTT. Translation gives CASSRVNTEAFF.

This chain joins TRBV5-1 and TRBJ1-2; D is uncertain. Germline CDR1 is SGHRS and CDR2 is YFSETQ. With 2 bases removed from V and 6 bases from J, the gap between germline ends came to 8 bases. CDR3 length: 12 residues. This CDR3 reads CASSFIGDGYTF. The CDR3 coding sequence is TGCGCCAGCAGCTTTATCGGGGATGGCTACACCTTC.

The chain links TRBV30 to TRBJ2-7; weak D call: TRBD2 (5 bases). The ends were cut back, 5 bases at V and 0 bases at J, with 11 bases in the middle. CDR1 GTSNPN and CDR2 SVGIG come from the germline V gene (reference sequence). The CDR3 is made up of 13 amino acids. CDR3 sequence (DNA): TGTGCCTGGGCCAGAAGCGGCTCCTACGAGCAGTACTTC. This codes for CAWARSGSYEQYF.

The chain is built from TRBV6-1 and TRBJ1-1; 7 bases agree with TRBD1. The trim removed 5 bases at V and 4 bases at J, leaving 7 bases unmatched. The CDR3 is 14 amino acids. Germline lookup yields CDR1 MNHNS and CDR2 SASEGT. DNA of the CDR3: TGTGCCAGCAGTCTACAGGGGATGGGCACTGAAGCTTTCTTT. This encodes CASSLQGMGTEAFF.

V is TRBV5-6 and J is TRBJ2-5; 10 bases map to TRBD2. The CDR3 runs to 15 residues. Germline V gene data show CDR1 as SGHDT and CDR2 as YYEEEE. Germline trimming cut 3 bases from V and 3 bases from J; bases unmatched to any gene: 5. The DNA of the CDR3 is TGTGCCAGCAGCTGGGGACTAGCGAACGAAGAGACCCAGTACTTC. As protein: CASSWGLANEETQYF.

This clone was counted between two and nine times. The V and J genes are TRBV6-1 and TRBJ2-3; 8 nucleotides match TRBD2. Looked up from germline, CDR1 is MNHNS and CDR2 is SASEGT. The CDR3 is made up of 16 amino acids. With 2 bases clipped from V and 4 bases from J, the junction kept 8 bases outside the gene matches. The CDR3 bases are TGTGCCAGCAGTGAATGGACTAGCCGGGTCGCAGATACGCAGTATTTT. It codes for CASSEWTSRVADTQYF.

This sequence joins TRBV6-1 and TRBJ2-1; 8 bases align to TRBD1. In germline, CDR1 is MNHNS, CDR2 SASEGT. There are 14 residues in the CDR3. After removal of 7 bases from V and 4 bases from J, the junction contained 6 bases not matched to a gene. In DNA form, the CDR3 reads TGTGCCAGCAAAGGACAGGGCTTTTACAATGAGCAGTTCTTC. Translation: CASKGQGFYNEQFF.

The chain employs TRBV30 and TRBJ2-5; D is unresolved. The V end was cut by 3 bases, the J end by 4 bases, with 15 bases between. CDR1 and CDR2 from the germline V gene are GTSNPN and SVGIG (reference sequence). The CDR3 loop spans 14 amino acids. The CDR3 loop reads CAWRTVGVRETQYF. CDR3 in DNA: TGTGCCTGGAGGACTGTCGGCGTCCGAGAGACCCAGTACTTC.